This TCR beta chain is from a study of response to subunit inactivated influenza vaccine. TCRdb analysed the RT-PCR reads with MiXCR anew, one entry per CDR3 protein. The data show approximately 700,000 distinct CDR3 sequences, with approximately 15% seen just once and approximately 7% held by the top ten. This clonotype was counted only a few times. V shed 7 bases, J shed 3 bases, and the junction held 20 bases outside the gene matches. The CDR3 extends over 19 amino acids. Germline loops: CDR1 SNHLY, CDR2 FYNNEI. This receptor was obtained from a man in his fifties or sixties who received an inactivated influenza vaccine. The rearrangement links TRBV2 to TRBJ2-3, with TRBD2 matching 9 bases. This specimen was PBMCs from blood, taken less than 15 days before vaccination. The CDR3 nucleotides are TGTGCCAGCACCCGAAGATTGGCTAGCGGGGCCCTTCGTACAGATACGCAGTATTTT. Its translation is CASTRRLASGALRTDTQYF.